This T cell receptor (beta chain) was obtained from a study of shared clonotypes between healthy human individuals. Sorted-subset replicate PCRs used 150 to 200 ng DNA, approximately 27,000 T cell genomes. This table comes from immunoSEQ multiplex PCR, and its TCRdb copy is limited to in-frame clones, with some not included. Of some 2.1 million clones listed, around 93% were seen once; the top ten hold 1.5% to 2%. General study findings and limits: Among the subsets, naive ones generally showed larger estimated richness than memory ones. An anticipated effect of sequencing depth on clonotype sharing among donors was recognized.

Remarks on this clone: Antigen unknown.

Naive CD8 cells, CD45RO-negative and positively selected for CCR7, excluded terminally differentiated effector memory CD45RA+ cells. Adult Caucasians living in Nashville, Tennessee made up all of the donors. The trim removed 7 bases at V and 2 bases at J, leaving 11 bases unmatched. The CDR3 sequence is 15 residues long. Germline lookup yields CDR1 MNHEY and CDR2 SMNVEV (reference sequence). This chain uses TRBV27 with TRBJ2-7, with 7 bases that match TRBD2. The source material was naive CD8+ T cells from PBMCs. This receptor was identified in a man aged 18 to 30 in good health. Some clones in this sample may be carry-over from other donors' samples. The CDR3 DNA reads TGTGCCAGCATGGTTTGGGCTAGCGGTCCCTACGAGCAGTACTTC. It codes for CASMVWASGPYEQYF.